One sample yielded the 6 T cell receptor beta chains listed below, sequenced in a study of CD8 T cells in Susac syndrome. An amount of RNA that ranged from roughly 0.45 to 1 ug was reverse transcribed with random hexamers. TCRdb itself ran the immunoSEQ multiplex PCR reads through MiXCR, one entry per CDR3 protein. The sample has about 400,000 distinct CDR3 sequences, more than 70% seen once. Sequencing was done on a sample of CD8+ T cells from PBMCs. The receptors come from a human donor with multiple sclerosis.

The V call is TRBV30, the J call TRBJ2-6; D uncertain. Per germline, CDR1 GTSNPN and CDR2 SVGIG (reference sequence). With 0 bases removed from V and 4 bases from J, the gap between germline ends came to 4 bases. This CDR3 is built from 13 residues. For the CDR3, the DNA is TGTGCCTGGAGTGTACGAGGGGCCAACGTCCTGACTTTC. Encoded protein: CAWSVRGANVLTF.

The rearrangement uses TRBV12-3 or TRBV12-4 and TRBJ2-2, with unresolved D. Trimming removed 3 bases from V and 5 bases from J, with 7 bases in between. The CDR3 has 13 residues. The CDR3 sequence is CASSFSLTGELFF. CDR3 sequence (DNA): TGTGCCAGCAGTTTTAGTTTGACCGGGGAGCTGTTTTTT.

The chain is built from TRBV27 and TRBJ1-2; D unclear. Trimming took off 2 bases at V and 4 bases at J, with 17 bases between the two ends. The CDR3 totals 16 residues. Germline CDR1 and CDR2: MNHEY and SMNVEV (reference sequence). As DNA, the CDR3 is TGTGCCAGCAGTTTAACCCCCCTGGAGGGTAGCTATGGCTACACCTTC. Amino acid sequence: CASSLTPLEGSYGYTF.

The chain couples TRBV30 to TRBJ1-4; D uncertain. The CDR3 is made up of 12 amino acids. Between the trimmed V and J ends, which lost 7 bases and 5 bases, there was a span of 11 bases. Germline CDR1 and CDR2: GTSNPN and SVGIG (reference sequence). The DNA of the CDR3 is TGTGCCTTCAGAATACTGAATGAAAAACTGTTTTTT. It yields the protein CAFRILNEKLFF.

The J gene is TRBJ1-1, the V gene TRBV13; TRBD1 might be the D (5 bases). The CDR3 consists of 15 residues. The germline V gene has CDR1 PRHDT and CDR2 FYEKMQ (reference sequence). V lost 5 bases and J 3 bases, leaving 16 bases between the germline ends. The CDR3 region is CASSTLRESDTEAFF. The CDR3 DNA reads as TGTGCCAGCAGCACACTCAGGGAGTCGGACACTGAAGCTTTCTTT.

This chain uses TRBV20-1 with TRBJ1-1, with D perhaps TRBD1 (5 bases). Germline V gene sequence: CDR1 DFQATT, CDR2 SNEGSKA (reference sequence). The CDR3 is made up of 12 amino acids. V dropped 6 bases and J dropped 8 bases, with 16 bases sitting between them. CDR3 amino acids: CSATSGGWEAFF. The DNA of the CDR3 is TGCAGTGCCACTAGCGGGGGTTGGGAAGCTTTCTTT.